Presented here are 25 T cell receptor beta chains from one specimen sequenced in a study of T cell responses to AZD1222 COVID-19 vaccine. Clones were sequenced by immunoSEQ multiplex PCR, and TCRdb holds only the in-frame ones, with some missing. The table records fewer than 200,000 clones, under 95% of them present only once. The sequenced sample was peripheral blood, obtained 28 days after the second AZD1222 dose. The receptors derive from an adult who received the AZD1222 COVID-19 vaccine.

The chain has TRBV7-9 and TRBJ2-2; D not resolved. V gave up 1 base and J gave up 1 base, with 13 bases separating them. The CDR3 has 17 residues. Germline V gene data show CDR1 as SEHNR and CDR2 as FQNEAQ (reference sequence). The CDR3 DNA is TGTGCCAGCAGCTTAGATCTGGCAGGAGAGAACACCGGGGAGCTGTTTTTT. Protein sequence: CASSLDLAGENTGELFF.

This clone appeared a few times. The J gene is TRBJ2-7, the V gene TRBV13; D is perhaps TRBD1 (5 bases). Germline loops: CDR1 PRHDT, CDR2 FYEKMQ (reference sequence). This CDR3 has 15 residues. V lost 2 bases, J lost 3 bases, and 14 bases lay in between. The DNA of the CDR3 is TGTGCCAGCAGCTTAAGAATCGACAGTTTCTACGAGCAGTACTTC. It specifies CASSLRIDSFYEQYF.

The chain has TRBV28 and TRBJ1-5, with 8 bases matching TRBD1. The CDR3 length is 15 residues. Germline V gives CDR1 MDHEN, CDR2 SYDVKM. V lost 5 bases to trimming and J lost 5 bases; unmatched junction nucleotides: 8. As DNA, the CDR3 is TGTGCCAGCAGTACGGGACAGGTCAATGATCAGCCCCAGCATTTT. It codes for CASSTGQVNDQPQHF. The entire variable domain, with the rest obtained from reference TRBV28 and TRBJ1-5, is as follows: DVKVTQSSRYLVKRTGEKVFLECVQDMDHENMFWYRQDPGLGLRLIYFSYDVKMKEKGDIPEGYSVSREKKERFSLILESASTNQTSMYLCASSTGQVNDQPQHFGDGTRLSIL.

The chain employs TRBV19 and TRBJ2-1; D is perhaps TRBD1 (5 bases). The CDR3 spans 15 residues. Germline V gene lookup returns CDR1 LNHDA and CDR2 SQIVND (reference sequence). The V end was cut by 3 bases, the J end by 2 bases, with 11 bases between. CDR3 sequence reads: CASSIGQGTYNEQFF. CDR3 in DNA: TGTGCCAGTAGTATTGGTCAGGGTACCTACAATGAGCAGTTCTTC.

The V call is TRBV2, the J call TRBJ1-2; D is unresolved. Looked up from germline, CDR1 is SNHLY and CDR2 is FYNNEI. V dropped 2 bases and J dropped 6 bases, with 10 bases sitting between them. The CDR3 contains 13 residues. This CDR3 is CASSEPGRDGYTF. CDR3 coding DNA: TGTGCCAGCAGTGAACCAGGTCGTGATGGCTACACCTTC. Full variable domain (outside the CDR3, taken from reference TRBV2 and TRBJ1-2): EPEVTQTPSHQVTQMGQEVILRCVPISNHLYFYWYRQILGQKVEFLVSFYNNEISEKSEIFDDQFSVERPDGSNFTLKIRSTKLEDSAMYFCASSEPGRDGYTFGSGTRLTVV.

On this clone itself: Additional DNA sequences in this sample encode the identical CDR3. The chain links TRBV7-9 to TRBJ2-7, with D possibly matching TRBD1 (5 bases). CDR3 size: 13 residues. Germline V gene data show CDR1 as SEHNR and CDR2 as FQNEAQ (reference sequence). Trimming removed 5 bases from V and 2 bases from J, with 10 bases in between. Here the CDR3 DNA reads TGTGCCAGCAGCCCTAAGGGGCCCTACGAGCAGTACTTC. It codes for CASSPKGPYEQYF.

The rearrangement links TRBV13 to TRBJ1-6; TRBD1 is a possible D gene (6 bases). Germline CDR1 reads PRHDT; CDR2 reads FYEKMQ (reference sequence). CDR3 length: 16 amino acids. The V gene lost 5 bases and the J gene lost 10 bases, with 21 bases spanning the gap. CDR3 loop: CASSLMVVQGGSPLHF. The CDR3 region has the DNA TGTGCCAGCAGCCTAATGGTGGTACAGGGCGGATCACCCCTCCACTTT.

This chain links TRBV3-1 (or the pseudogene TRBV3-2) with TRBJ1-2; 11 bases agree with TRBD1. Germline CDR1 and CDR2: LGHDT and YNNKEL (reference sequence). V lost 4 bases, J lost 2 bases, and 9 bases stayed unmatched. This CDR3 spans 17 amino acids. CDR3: CASSRSGTGGSNYGYTF. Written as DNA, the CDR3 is TGTGCCAGCAGCCGGTCCGGGACAGGGGGTTCCAACTATGGCTACACCTTC.

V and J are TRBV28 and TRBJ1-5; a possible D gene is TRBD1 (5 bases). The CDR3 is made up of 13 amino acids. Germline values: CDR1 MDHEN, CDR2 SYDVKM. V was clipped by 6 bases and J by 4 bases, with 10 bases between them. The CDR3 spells CASRGRMNQPQHF. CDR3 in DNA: TGTGCCAGCAGGGGACGAATGAATCAGCCCCAGCATTTT.

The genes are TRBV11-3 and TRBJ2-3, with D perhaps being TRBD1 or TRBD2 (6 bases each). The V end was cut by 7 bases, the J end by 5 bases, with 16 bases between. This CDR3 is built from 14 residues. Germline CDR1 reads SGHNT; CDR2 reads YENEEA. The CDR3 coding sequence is TGTGCCAGCACCCCTTGGGGGGCCGGAGATACGCAGTATTTT. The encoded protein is CASTPWGAGDTQYF. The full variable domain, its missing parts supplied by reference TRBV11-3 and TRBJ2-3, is EAGVVQSPRYKIIEKKQPVAFWCNPISGHNTLYWYLQNLGQGPELLIRYENEEAVDDSQLPKDRFSAERLKGVDSTLKIQPAELGDSAVYLCASTPWGAGDTQYFGPGTRLTVL.

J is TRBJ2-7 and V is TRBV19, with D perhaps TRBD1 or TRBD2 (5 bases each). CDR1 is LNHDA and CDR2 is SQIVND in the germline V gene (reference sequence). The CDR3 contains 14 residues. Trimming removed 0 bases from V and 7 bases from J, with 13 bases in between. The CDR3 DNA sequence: TGTGCCAGTAGTATAGACGGGGCTCTGGGGGAGCAGTACTTC. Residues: CASSIDGALGEQYF.

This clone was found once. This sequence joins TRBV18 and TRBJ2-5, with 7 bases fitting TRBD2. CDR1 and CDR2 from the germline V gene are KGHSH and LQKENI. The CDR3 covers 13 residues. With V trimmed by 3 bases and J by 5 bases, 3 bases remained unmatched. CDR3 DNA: TGTGCCAGCTCACCGGGAGCGGGGGAGACCCAGTACTTC. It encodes CASSPGAGETQYF.

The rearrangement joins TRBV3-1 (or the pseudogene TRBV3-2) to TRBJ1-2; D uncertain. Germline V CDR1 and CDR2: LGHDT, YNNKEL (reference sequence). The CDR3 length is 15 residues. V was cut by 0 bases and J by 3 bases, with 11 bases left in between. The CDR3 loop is CASSQEETPYYGYTF. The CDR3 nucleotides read TGTGCCAGCAGCCAAGAAGAGACACCTTACTATGGCTACACCTTC.

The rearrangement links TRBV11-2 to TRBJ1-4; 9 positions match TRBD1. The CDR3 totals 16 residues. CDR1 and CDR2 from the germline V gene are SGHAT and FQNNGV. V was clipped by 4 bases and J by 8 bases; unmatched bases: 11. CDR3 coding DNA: TGTGCCAGCAGCTCAGACAGGGGGGCCTACGGGGAAAAACTGTTTTTT. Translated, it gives CASSSDRGAYGEKLFF.

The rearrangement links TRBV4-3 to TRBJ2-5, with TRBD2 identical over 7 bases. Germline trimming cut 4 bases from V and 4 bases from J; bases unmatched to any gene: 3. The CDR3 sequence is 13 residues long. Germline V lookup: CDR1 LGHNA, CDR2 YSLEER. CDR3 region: CASSRTRGETQYF. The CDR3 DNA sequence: TGCGCCAGCAGCCGGACTAGAGGAGAGACCCAGTACTTC.

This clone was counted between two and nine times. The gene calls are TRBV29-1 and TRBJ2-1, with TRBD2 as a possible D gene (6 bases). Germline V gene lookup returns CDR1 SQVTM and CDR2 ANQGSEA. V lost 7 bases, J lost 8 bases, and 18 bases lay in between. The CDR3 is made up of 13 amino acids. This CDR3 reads CSGNSGITDEQFF. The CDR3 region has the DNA TGCAGCGGCAATAGCGGAATCACGGATGAGCAGTTCTTC.

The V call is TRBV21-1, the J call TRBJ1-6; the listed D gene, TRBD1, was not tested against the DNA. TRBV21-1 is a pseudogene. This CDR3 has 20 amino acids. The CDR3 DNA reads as TGTGCCAGCAACCTCCCCTCGAGACAGGGGCTTTTCTCCTATAATTCACCCCTCCACTTT. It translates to CASNLPSRQGLFSYNSPLHF.

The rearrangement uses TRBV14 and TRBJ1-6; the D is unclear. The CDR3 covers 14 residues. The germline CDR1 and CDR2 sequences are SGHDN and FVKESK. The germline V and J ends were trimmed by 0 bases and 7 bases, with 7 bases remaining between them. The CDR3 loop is CASSQEVLNSPLHF. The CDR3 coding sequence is TGTGCCAGCAGCCAAGAGGTCCTAAATTCACCCCTCCACTTT.

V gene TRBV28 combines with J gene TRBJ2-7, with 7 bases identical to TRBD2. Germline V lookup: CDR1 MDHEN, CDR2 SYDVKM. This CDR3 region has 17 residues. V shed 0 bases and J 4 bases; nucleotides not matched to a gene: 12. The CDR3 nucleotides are TGTGCCAGCAGTTTATGGACCCCTCGCGGGAGCGGATACGAGCAGTACTTC. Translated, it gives CASSLWTPRGSGYEQYF. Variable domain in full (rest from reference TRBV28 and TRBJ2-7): DVKVTQSSRYLVKRTGEKVFLECVQDMDHENMFWYRQDPGLGLRLIYFSYDVKMKEKGDIPEGYSVSREKKERFSLILESASTNQTSMYLCASSLWTPRGSGYEQYFGPGTRLTVT.

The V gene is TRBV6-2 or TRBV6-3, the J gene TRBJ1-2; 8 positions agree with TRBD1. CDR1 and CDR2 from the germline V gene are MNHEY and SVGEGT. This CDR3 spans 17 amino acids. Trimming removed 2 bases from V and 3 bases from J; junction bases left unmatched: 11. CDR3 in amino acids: CASSYEYDRGRYYGYTF. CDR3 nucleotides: TGTGCCAGCAGTTACGAATACGACAGGGGACGTTACTATGGCTACACCTTC.

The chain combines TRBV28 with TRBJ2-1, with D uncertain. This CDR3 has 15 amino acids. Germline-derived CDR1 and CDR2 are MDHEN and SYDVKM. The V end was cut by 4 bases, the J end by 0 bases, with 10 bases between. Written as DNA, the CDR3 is TGTGCCAGCAGTTCCCCGTATGACTCCTACAATGAGCAGTTCTTC. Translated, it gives CASSSPYDSYNEQFF.

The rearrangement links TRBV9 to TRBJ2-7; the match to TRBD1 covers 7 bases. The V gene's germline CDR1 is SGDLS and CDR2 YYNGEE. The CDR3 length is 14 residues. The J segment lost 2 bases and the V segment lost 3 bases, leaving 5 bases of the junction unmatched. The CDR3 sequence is CASSAGTATYEQYF. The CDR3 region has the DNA TGTGCCAGCAGCGCAGGGACAGCCACCTACGAGCAGTACTTC.

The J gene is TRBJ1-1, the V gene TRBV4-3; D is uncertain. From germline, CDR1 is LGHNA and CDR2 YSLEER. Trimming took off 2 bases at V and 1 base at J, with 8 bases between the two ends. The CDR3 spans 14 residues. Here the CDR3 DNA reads TGCGCCAGCAGCCAAACGACAAGGAACACTGAAGCTTTCTTT. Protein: CASSQTTRNTEAFF.

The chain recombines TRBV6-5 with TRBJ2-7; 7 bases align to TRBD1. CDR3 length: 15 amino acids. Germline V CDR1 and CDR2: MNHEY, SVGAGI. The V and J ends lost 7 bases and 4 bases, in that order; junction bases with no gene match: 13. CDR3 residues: CASNSGDRARYEQYF. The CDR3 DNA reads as TGTGCCAGCAACTCAGGCGACAGGGCTCGGTACGAGCAGTACTTC.

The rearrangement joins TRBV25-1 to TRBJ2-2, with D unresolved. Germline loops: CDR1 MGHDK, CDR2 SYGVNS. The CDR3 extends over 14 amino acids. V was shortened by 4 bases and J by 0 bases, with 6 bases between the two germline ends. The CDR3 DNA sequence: TGTGCCAGCAGTGTCAGGACGAACACCGGGGAGCTGTTTTTT. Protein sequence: CASSVRTNTGELFF.